Listed here is a single TCR beta chain. The RNA input was roughly 0.5 to 1 ug, and it was reverse transcribed with random hexamers. The CDR3 of TCR beta was amplified by immunoSEQ multiplex PCR across 54 Vbeta and 13 Jbeta. Each CDR3 protein is one row after TCRdb ran MiXCR on the immunoSEQ multiplex PCR reads. Among 75,000 to 95,000 distinct CDR3 sequences, about 94% were seen once, and the ten largest hold less than 0.6%. The sample is drawn from a study of CD8 T cells in Susac syndrome. Germline trimming cut 4 bases from V and 2 bases from J; bases unmatched to any gene: 7. The CDR3 runs 15 residues. The germline CDR1 and CDR2 sequences are SGHDN and FVKESK. Sequencing of TCR beta drew on CD8+ and CD4+ T cells from blood.

The chain uses TRBV14 and TRBJ1-2, with 7 bases fitting TRBD1. Sequenced: CD8+ T cells from PBMCs. The TCR originated in a human donor with Susac syndrome. The CDR3, as DNA: TGTGCCAGCAGCCCAGTGACAGGGTGGAACTATGGCTACACCTTC. As protein: CASSPVTGWNYGYTF. Combining the CDR3 with reference TRBV14 and TRBJ1-2 gives the whole variable domain EAGVTQFPSHSVIEKGQTVTLRCDPISGHDNLYWYRRVMGKEIKFLLHFVKESKQDESGMPNNRFLAERTGGTYSTLKVQPAELEDSGVYFCASSPVTGWNYGYTFGSGTRLTVV.